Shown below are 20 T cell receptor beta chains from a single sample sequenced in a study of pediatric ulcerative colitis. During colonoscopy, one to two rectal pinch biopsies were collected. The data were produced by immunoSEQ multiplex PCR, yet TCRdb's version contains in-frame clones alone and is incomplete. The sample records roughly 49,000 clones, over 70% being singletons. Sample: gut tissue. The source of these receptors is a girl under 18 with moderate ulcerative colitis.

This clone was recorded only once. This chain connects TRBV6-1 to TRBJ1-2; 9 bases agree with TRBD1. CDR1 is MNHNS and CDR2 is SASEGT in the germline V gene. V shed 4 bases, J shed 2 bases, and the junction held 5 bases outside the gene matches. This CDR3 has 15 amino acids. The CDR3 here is CASSVGTGSNYGYTF. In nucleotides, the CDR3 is TGTGCCAGCAGTGTGGGGACAGGGTCCAACTATGGCTACACCTTC.

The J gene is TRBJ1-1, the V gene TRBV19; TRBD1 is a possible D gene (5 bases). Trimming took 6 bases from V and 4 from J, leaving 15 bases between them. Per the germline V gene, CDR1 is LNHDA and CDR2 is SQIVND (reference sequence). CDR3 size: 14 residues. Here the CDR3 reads CASRYGQGSTEAFF. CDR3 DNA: TGTGCCAGTAGGTATGGTCAGGGATCCACTGAAGCTTTCTTT.

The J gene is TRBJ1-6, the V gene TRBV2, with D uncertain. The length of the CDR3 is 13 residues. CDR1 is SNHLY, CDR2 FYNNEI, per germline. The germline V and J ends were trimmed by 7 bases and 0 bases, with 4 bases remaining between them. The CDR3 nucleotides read TGTGCCAGCACCCGCTCCTATAATTCACCCCTCCACTTT. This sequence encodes CASTRSYNSPLHF. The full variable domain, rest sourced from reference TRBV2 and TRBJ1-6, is EPEVTQTPSHQVTQMGQEVILRCVPISNHLYFYWYRQILGQKVEFLVSFYNNEISEKSEIFDDQFSVERPDGSNFTLKIRSTKLEDSAMYFCASTRSYNSPLHFGNGTRLTVT.

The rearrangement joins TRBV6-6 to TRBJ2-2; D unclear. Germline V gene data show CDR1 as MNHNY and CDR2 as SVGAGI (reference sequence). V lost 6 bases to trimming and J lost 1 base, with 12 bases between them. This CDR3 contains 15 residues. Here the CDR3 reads CASSRTALNTGELFF. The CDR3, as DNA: TGTGCCAGCAGCCGTACCGCCCTGAACACCGGGGAGCTGTTTTTT.

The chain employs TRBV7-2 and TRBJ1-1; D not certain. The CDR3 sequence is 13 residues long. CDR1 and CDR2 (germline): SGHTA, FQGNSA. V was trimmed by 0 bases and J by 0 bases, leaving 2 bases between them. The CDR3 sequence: CASSLAMNTEAFF. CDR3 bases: TGTGCCAGCAGCTTAGCCATGAACACTGAAGCTTTCTTT.

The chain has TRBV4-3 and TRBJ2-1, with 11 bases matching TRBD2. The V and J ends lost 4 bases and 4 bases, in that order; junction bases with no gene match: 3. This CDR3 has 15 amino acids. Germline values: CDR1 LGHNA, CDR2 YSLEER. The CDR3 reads CASSPLAGAYNEQFF. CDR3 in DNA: TGCGCCAGCAGCCCACTAGCGGGGGCTTACAATGAGCAGTTCTTC.

The CDR3 sequence: CSASLTLFLNTEAFF. In DNA form, the CDR3 reads TGCAGCGCTTCTCTCACCTTGTTCTTGAACACTGAAGCTTTCTTT. This sequence joins TRBV29-1 and TRBJ1-1; D is unresolved. The CDR3 totals 15 residues. Trimming stripped 7 bases from V and 0 bases from J, with 18 bases between. CDR1 is SQVTM and CDR2 is ANQGSEA in the germline V gene.

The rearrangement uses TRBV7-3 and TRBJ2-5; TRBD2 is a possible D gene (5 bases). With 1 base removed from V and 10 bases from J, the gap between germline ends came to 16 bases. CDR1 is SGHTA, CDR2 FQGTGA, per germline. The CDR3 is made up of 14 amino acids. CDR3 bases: TGTGCCAGCAGCTTAATGGCTTCCGGGGTAGACCAGTACTTC. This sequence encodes CASSLMASGVDQYF.

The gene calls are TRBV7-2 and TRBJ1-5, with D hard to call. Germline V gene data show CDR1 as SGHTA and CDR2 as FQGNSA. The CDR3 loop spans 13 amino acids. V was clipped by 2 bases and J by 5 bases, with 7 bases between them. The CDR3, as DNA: TGTGCCAGCAGCTTACTGGTCCATCAGCCCCAGCATTTT. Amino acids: CASSLLVHQPQHF. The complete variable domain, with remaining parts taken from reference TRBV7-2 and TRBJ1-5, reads GAGVSQSPSNKVTEKGKDVELRCDPISGHTALYWYRQSLGQGLEFLIYFQGNSAPDKSGLPSDRFSAERTGGSVSTLTIQRTQQEDSAVYLCASSLLVHQPQHFGDGTRLSIL.

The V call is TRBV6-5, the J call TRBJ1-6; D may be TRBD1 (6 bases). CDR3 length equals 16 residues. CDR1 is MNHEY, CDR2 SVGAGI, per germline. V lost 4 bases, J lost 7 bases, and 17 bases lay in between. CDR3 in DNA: TGTGCCAGCAGTTTTCGGGGGGGTAGGGGGAATTCACCCCTCCACTTT. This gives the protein CASSFRGGRGNSPLHF.

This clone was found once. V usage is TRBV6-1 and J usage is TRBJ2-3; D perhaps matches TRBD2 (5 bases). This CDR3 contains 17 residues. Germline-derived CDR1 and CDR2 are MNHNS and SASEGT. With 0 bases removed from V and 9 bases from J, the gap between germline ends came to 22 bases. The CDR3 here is CASSEARQALGSLTQYF. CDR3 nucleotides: TGTGCCAGCAGTGAAGCTCGCCAGGCACTAGGATCACTGACGCAGTATTTT.

CDR3 residues: CASSKGAGSYEQYF. The CDR3 coding sequence is TGTGCCAGCAGCAAGGGGGCGGGATCCTACGAGCAGTACTTC. The chain carries TRBV5-4 and TRBJ2-7; D perhaps matches TRBD1 (7 bases). This CDR3 has 14 residues. Per germline, CDR1 SGHNT and CDR2 YYREEE (reference sequence). Deletions cut 4 bases from V and 1 base from J, with 12 bases between.

The CDR3 DNA reads TGTGCCAGCAGCTTAATTACAGGGGCGTCCAATGAGCAGTTCTTC. Residues: CASSLITGASNEQFF. The chain joins TRBV7-3 to TRBJ2-1, with 7 bases lining up with TRBD1. The CDR3 has 15 amino acids. CDR1 is SGHTA and CDR2 is FQGTGA in the germline V gene. The V segment lost 1 base and the J segment 6 bases; nucleotides outside the gene matches: 6. The entire variable domain, with the rest obtained from reference TRBV7-3 and TRBJ2-1, is as follows: GAGVSQTPSNKVTEKGKYVELRCDPISGHTALYWYRQSLGQGPEFLIYFQGTGAADDSGLPNDRFFAVRPEGSVSTLKIQRTERGDSAVYLCASSLITGASNEQFFGPGTRLTVL.

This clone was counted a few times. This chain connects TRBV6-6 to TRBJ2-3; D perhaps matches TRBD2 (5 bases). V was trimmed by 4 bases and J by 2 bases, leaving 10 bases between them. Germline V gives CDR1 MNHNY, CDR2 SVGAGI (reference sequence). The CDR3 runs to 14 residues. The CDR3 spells CASSLDFFTDTQYF. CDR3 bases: TGTGCCAGCAGTTTGGACTTTTTCACAGATACGCAGTATTTT.

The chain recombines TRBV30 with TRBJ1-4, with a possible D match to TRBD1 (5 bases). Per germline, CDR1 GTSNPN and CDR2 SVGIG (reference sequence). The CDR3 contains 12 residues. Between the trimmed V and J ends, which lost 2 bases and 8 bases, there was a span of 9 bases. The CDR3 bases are TGTGCCTGGAGTCTTCGACAGGAAAAACTGTTTTTT. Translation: CAWSLRQEKLFF.

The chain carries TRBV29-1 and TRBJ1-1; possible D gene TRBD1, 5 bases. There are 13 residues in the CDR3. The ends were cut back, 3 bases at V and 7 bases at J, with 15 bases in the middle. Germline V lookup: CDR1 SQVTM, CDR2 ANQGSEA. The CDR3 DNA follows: TGCAGCGTTGATGTGATGGTGGGGGGTGAAGCTTTCTTT. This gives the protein CSVDVMVGGEAFF.

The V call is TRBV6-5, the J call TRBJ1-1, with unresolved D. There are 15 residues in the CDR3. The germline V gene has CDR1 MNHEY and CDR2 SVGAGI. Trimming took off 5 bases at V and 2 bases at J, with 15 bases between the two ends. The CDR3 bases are TGTGCCAGCAGTCCGCGCGAGGGCGGTAACACTGAAGCTTTCTTT. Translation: CASSPREGGNTEAFF.

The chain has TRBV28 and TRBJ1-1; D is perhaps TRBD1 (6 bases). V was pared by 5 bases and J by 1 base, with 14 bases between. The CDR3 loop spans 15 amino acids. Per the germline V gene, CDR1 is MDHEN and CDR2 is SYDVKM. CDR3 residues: CASSARTATNTEAFF. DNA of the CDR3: TGTGCCAGCAGTGCCCGGACAGCCACGAACACTGAAGCTTTCTTT.

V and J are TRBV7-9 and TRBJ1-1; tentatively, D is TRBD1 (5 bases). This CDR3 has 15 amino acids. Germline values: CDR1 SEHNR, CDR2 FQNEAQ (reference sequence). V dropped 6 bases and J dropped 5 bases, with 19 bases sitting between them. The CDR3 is CASSLTAEGVTEAFF. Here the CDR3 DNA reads TGTGCCAGCAGTTTAACAGCCGAAGGGGTAACTGAAGCTTTCTTT.

CDR3 residues: CASSYGSQPQHF. CDR3 in DNA: TGTGCCAGCAGCTATGGAAGTCAGCCCCAGCATTTT. The chain recombines TRBV14 with TRBJ1-5; D uncertain. The CDR3 length is 12 residues. In germline, CDR1 is SGHDN, CDR2 FVKESK. Between the trimmed V and J ends, which lost 5 bases and 6 bases, there was a span of 8 bases.